Presented here are 25 T cell receptor beta chains from one specimen sequenced in a study of blood T cell repertoires in COVID-19. The assay was immunoSEQ multiplex PCR, and TCRdb's table has in-frame clones only and misses some. The sample lists almost 200,000 clones; around 79% were seen once. The specimen sequenced was peripheral blood. Receptor source: a woman aged 40 to 50 with COVID-19, enrolled during active disease.

V usage is TRBV9 and J usage is TRBJ2-1; D unresolved. The CDR3 contains 15 residues. The germline V gene encodes CDR1 SGDLS and CDR2 YYNGEE. V was shortened by 0 bases and J by 4 bases, with 11 bases between the two germline ends. This CDR3 reads CASSVDYEPYNEQFF. CDR3 in DNA: TGTGCCAGCAGCGTAGATTACGAGCCGTACAATGAGCAGTTCTTC. Full variable domain (outside the CDR3, taken from reference TRBV9 and TRBJ2-1): DSGVTQTPKHLITATGQRVTLRCSPRSGDLSVYWYQQSLDQGLQFLIQYYNGEERAKGNILERFSAQQFPDLHSELNLSSLELGDSALYFCASSVDYEPYNEQFFGPGTRLTVL.

The genes are TRBV6-5 and TRBJ2-7; 11 bases map to TRBD1. The CDR3 has 13 amino acids. With 6 bases clipped from V and 7 bases from J, the junction kept 5 bases outside the gene matches. Germline V gene sequence: CDR1 MNHEY, CDR2 SVGAGI. The CDR3 sequence: CASRDRGPSEQYF. The CDR3 DNA sequence: TGTGCCAGCAGGGACAGGGGGCCCTCGGAGCAGTACTTC.

This clone was seen more than once but under ten times. The chain combines TRBV6-6 with TRBJ1-5; a possible D gene is TRBD1 (6 bases). Trimming took off 3 bases at V and 5 bases at J, with 17 bases between the two ends. Per germline, CDR1 MNHNY and CDR2 SVGAGI (reference sequence). This CDR3 has 16 residues. In DNA, the CDR3 is TGTGCCAGCAGTTATCCTACAGGGTTTACGGATCAGCCCCAGCATTTT. The encoded protein is CASSYPTGFTDQPQHF.

This chain uses TRBV20-1 with TRBJ1-4; a possible D gene is TRBD1 (6 bases). This CDR3 spans 14 amino acids. Germline CDR1 is DFQATT and CDR2 is SNEGSKA (reference sequence). V was shortened by 3 bases and J by 5 bases, with 13 bases between the two germline ends. For the CDR3, the DNA is TGCAGTGCTAGTCAACAGGGCCTAAATGAAAAACTGTTTTTT. Its protein product is CSASQQGLNEKLFF.

The V call is TRBV7-2, the J call TRBJ2-2; no clear D gene. The V end lost 4 bases, the J end lost 5 bases, and 5 bases lay between the germline ends. This CDR3 is built from 12 residues. Germline values: CDR1 SGHTA, CDR2 FQGNSA. CDR3 DNA: TGTGCCAGCAGCTCAGTAACCGGGGAGCTGTTTTTT. Translation: CASSSVTGELFF.

The chain has TRBV7-2 and TRBJ1-5, with D perhaps TRBD1 (5 bases). CDR1 and CDR2 from the germline V gene are SGHTA and FQGNSA. The CDR3 is 15 amino acids. V was cut by 5 bases and J by 1 base, with 12 bases left in between. As DNA, the CDR3 is TGTGCCAGCAGCCCGGGACTTCGAAGCAATCAGCCCCAGCATTTT. It translates to CASSPGLRSNQPQHF.

This clone was seen a handful of times. V and J are TRBV7-2 and TRBJ1-1; 7 bases agree with TRBD1. CDR1 is SGHTA, CDR2 FQGNSA, per germline. There are 14 residues in the CDR3. Trimming at V came to 1 base and at J to 8 bases, leaving 7 bases not matched to a gene. CDR3 sequence (DNA): TGTGCCAGCAGCTTAGGACAGGGTGAGAGGGAAGCTTTCTTT. Protein: CASSLGQGEREAFF.

The chain recombines TRBV30 with TRBJ1-2; weak D call: TRBD1 (6 bases). The CDR3 has 13 amino acids. V lost 7 bases, J lost 0 bases, and 12 bases lay in between. Looked up from germline, CDR1 is GTSNPN and CDR2 is SVGIG (reference sequence). CDR3 DNA: TGTGCCTACTCGAGACAGGCTAACTATGGCTACACCTTC. Translation: CAYSRQANYGYTF.

V and J are TRBV14 and TRBJ2-7, with D possibly TRBD1 on 5 matching bases. Germline CDR1 reads SGHDN; CDR2 reads FVKESK. V lost 5 bases and J 9 bases, leaving 11 bases between the germline ends. The CDR3 runs to 11 residues. In DNA form, the CDR3 reads TGTGCCAGCAGCAAACAGGATGTGCAGTACTTC. It specifies CASSKQDVQYF.

In this sample, this clone turned up a few times. The chain employs TRBV9 and TRBJ1-6, with TRBD1 as a possible D gene (5 bases). The CDR3 has 16 amino acids. Germline CDR1 reads SGDLS; CDR2 reads YYNGEE. The V end lost 0 bases, the J end lost 8 bases, and 15 bases lay between the germline ends. CDR3 coding DNA: TGTGCCAGCAGCGTAGAGGCTGGGGCGACGGATTCACCCCTCCACTTT. Residues: CASSVEAGATDSPLHF.

This CDR3 reads CASSQESGSYGYTF. CDR3 nucleotide sequence: TGCGCCAGCAGCCAAGAATCGGGGAGCTATGGCTACACCTTC. The chain employs TRBV4-1 and TRBJ1-2, with D unclear. The germline V gene encodes CDR1 MGHRA and CDR2 YSYEKL. CDR3 length: 14 residues. V gave up 0 bases and J gave up 4 bases, with 9 bases separating them.

The chain carries TRBV7-9 and TRBJ1-2; maybe TRBD1 (5 bases). V gave up 5 bases and J gave up 4 bases, with 8 bases separating them. Germline loops: CDR1 SEHNR, CDR2 FQNEAQ (reference sequence). The CDR3 consists of 12 residues. DNA for the CDR3: TGTGCCAGCAGCCCCGACAGCTATGGCTACACCTTC. The encoded protein is CASSPDSYGYTF.

A few counts support this clone. Other DNA sequences in the same sample also yield this CDR3. The V and J genes are TRBV6-5 and TRBJ1-2; D might be TRBD1 (6 bases). CDR1 is MNHEY, CDR2 SVGAGI, per germline. There are 14 residues in the CDR3. Trimming pared 2 bases from V and 3 bases from J, leaving 10 bases between. The CDR3 sequence: CASSYRDRYYGYTF. The CDR3 coding sequence is TGTGCCAGCAGTTACCGTGACAGGTACTATGGCTACACCTTC.

This chain joins TRBV6-5 and TRBJ1-1, with D perhaps matching TRBD1 (5 bases). The length of the CDR3 is 16 residues. Germline loops: CDR1 MNHEY, CDR2 SVGAGI. Trimming removed 0 bases at V and 5 bases at J, with 16 bases between. CDR3 coding DNA: TGTGCCAGCAGTTACTCGATATACTCCCGGGGGACTGAAGCTTTCTTT. Its protein is CASSYSIYSRGTEAFF.

The rearrangement uses TRBV19 and TRBJ1-2; possible D gene TRBD1, 5 bases. Germline loops: CDR1 LNHDA, CDR2 SQIVND (reference sequence). V shed 7 bases and J shed 8 bases, with 17 bases lying between them. The CDR3 is made up of 13 amino acids. The CDR3: CASTQSGGLGYTF. CDR3 DNA sequence: TGTGCCAGTACCCAATCCGGGGGTTTGGGCTACACCTTC.

This clone turned up a few times. The chain has TRBV2 and TRBJ2-7; TRBD1 matches 8 bases. The ends lost 7 bases at V and 5 bases at J; junction bases unmatched: 10. The CDR3 runs to 14 residues. The germline V gene encodes CDR1 SNHLY and CDR2 FYNNEI. The CDR3 DNA sequence: TGTGCCAGCACCGGACAGGGAGCCTTCGACGAGCAGTACTTC. Amino acids: CASTGQGAFDEQYF.

This sequence joins TRBV5-4 and TRBJ2-5; TRBD2 agrees at 9 bases. Germline CDR1 and CDR2: SGHNT and YYREEE (reference sequence). V shed 2 bases and J 6 bases; nucleotides not matched to a gene: 5. The CDR3 consists of 14 residues. The DNA of the CDR3 is TGTGCCAGCAGCTTTGCTAGCGGGACTAAGACCCAGTACTTC. As protein: CASSFASGTKTQYF.

The chain recombines TRBV7-3 with TRBJ2-5; a weak D match, TRBD2 (5 bases). CDR1 SGHTA and CDR2 FQGTGA come from the germline V gene. Trimming removed 2 bases at V and 7 bases at J, with 11 bases between. The CDR3 has 13 residues. The CDR3 region is CASSLEGWGTQYF. CDR3 nucleotide sequence: TGTGCCAGCAGCTTAGAGGGCTGGGGGACCCAGTACTTC. Supplemented by reference TRBV7-3 and TRBJ2-5, the full variable domain reads GAGVSQTPSNKVTEKGKYVELRCDPISGHTALYWYRQSLGQGPEFLIYFQGTGAADDSGLPNDRFFAVRPEGSVSTLKIQRTERGDSAVYLCASSLEGWGTQYFGPGTRLLVL.

The J gene is TRBJ1-2, the V gene TRBV2; tentative D call: TRBD1 (6 bases). CDR3 length: 13 amino acids. V lost 7 bases, J lost 8 bases, and 17 bases lay in between. The germline V gene encodes CDR1 SNHLY and CDR2 FYNNEI. The DNA for the CDR3 is TGTGCCAGCACTTACAGGGCATTCGGGGGCTACACCTTC. Its protein is CASTYRAFGGYTF.

The chain employs TRBV6-5 and TRBJ1-2, with D unclear. Germline lookup yields CDR1 MNHEY and CDR2 SVGAGI. The CDR3 has 13 amino acids. V was cut by 6 bases and J by 6 bases, with 14 bases left in between. Written as DNA, the CDR3 is TGTGCCAGCAGGCTGCAGGTGGAAGATGGCTACACCTTC. Translating gives CASRLQVEDGYTF.

The chain recombines TRBV10-2 with TRBJ1-4; weak D call: TRBD1 (6 bases). V was trimmed by 8 bases and J by 16 bases, leaving 17 bases between them. Germline CDR1 reads WSHSY; CDR2 reads SAAADI. The CDR3 runs 11 residues. The CDR3 bases are TGCGCCAGCCGGGGGGCAGCCTACCGGTTTTTT. Amino acids: CASRGAAYRFF.

The chain's CDR3 is CASSQLSGELFF. The DNA for the CDR3 is TGTGCCAGCAGCCAACTCTCCGGGGAGCTGTTTTTT. The genes are TRBV9 and TRBJ2-2; D remains ambiguous. Germline loops: CDR1 SGDLS, CDR2 YYNGEE. The length of the CDR3 is 12 residues. The V end lost 4 bases, the J end lost 6 bases, and 7 bases lay between the germline ends.

The CDR3 nucleotides read TGTGCCAGCACCCAAGCGGGGGCGGGCTACAATGAGCAGTTCTTC. Its protein product is CASTQAGAGYNEQFF. The chain joins TRBV9 to TRBJ2-1; 8 bases match TRBD2. Losses at the gene ends were 6 bases for V and 3 bases for J; bases not matched to a gene: 8. The CDR3 totals 15 residues. Per the germline V gene, CDR1 is SGDLS and CDR2 is YYNGEE. Complete variable domain (other parts from reference TRBV9 and TRBJ2-1): DSGVTQTPKHLITATGQRVTLRCSPRSGDLSVYWYQQSLDQGLQFLIQYYNGEERAKGNILERFSAQQFPDLHSELNLSSLELGDSALYFCASTQAGAGYNEQFFGPGTRLTVL.

In its sample, this clone was seen once. V usage is TRBV9 and J usage is TRBJ2-5; 9 nucleotides match TRBD2. CDR1 and CDR2 from the germline V gene are SGDLS and YYNGEE. V dropped 4 bases and J dropped 4; count of bases not matched to a gene: 11. The CDR3 is 16 residues long. Here the CDR3 DNA reads TGTGCCAGCAGCCCTCGTCGGATAGCGGGAGTAGAGACCCAGTACTTC. Translated: CASSPRRIAGVETQYF.

The J gene is TRBJ1-1, the V gene TRBV7-6; D is undetermined. CDR3 size: 13 residues. The germline V and J ends were trimmed by 3 bases and 4 bases, with 9 bases remaining between them. Germline loops: CDR1 SGHVS, CDR2 FNYEAQ. The CDR3 nucleotides read TGTGCCAGCAGCTTTTCGATTAGCACTGAAGCTTTCTTT. It codes for CASSFSISTEAFF.